This T cell receptor (beta chain) originates from a study of cytomegalovirus exposure and HLA in healthy donors. Study-wide results and limits: Within an earlier analysis, most TCR beta V segments proved productive either about 90% or about 30% of the time. Later work associated more than 15,000 TCR beta sequences with HLA alleles at 0.05 false discovery rate. The study flagged some 170 TCR beta chains as cytomegalovirus-associated.

V dropped 4 bases and J dropped 0 bases, with 14 bases sitting between them. Germline-derived CDR1 and CDR2 are KGHSH and LQKENI. This CDR3 has 16 residues. The PCR made use of 60 Vbeta and 13 Jbeta primers. Only in-frame clones appear in the TCRdb table, and some are missing; sequencing was by immunoSEQ multiplex PCR. The sample holds 35,000 to 50,000 clones. A note on this clone: The antigen remains unidentified.

The specimen sequenced was PBMCs. This TCR came from a woman aged 25 to 39 in good health and CMV-seropositive. The chain employs TRBV18 and TRBJ2-3; D is unclear. The CDR3 DNA is TGTGCCAGCTCACACACACTCTTTAGCAGCACAGATACGCAGTATTTT. It encodes CASSHTLFSSTDTQYF.